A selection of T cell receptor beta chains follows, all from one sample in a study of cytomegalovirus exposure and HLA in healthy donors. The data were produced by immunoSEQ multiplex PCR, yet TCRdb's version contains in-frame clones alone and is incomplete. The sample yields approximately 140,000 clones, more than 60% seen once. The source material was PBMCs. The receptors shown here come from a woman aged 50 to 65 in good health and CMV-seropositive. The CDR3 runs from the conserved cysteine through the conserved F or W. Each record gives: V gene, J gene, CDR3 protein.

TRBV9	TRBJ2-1	CASSANRDLPNEQFF
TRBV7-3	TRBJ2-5	CASSLRLEETQYF
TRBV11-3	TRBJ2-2	CASSAGATNTGELFF
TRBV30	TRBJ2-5	CAWSRGLGVQETQYF
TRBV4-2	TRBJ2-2	CASSQELSGGELFF
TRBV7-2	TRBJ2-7	CASSPDRVIGYEQYF
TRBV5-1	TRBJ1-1	CASSLPTGNTEAFF
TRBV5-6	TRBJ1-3	CASREGGLGNTIYF
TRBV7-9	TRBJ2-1	CASSSFSGGSYNEQFF
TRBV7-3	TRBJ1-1	CASSPSGGFNTEAFF
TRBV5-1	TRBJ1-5	CASSVQGGNQPQHF
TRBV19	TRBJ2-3	CASSPRDTDTQYF
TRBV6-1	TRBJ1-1	CASSEQRGQEAFF
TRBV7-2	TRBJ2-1	CASSPEWRGGRNEQFF
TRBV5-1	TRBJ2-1	CASSFAGLRNEQFF
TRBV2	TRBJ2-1	CASSELRTGDNEQFF
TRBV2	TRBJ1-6	CASSVFLQEAGSPLHF
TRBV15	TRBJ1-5	CATSRDGGDSNQPQHF
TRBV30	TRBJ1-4	CACAPGGTNEKLFF
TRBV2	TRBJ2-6	CASSEEVQRSSGANVLTF
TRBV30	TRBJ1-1	CAWTRLGGMNTEAFF
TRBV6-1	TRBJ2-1	CASSVGDSRLGNYNEQFF
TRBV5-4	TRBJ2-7	CASSFGASRDEQYF
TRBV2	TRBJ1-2	CASSEVASQGYGYTF
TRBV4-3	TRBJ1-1	CASSPLLNLHFEAFF
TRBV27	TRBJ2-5	CASSKFGQGSYQETQYF
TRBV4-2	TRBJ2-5	CASSQGGRGVQETQYF
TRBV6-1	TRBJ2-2	CASSEADSYTGELFF
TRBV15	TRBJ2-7	CATSREAFTYEQYF
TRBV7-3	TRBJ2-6	CASSYIAGGISGANVLTF
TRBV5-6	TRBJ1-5	CASSGTGGQPQHF
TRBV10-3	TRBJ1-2	CATTAGDGYTF
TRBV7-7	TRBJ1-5	CASSQGLGRGQPQHF
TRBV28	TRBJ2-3	CASSSQTRTDTQYF
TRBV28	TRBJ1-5	CASKFIPLTGPTQPQHF
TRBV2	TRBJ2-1	CASSEVVRDSQFF
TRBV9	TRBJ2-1	CASSVSGGSHNEQFF
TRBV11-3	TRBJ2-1	CASSLAETSRNEQFF
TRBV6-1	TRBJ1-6	CASSARARGGSPLHF
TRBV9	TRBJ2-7	CASSVGGGTYEQYF
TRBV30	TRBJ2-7	CAWSGSERGPYEQYF